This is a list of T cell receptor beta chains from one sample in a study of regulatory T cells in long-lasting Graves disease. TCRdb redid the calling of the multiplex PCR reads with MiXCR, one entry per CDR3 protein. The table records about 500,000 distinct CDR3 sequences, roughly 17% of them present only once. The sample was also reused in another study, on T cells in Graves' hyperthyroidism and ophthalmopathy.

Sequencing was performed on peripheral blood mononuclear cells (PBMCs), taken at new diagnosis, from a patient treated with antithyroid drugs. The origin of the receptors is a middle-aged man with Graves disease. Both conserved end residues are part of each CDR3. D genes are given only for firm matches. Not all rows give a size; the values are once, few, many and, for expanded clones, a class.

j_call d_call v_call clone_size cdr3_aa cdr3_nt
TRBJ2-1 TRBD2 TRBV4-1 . CASSQFITPSGRSYNEQFF TGCGCCAGCAGCCAGTTTATTACCCCTAGCGGGAGAAGTTACAATGAGCAGTTCTTC
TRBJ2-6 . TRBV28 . CASSFEVTGANVLTF TGTGCCAGCAGTTTTGAGGTTACAGGGGCCAACGTCCTGACTTTC
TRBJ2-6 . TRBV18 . CASSPGHPTGDSGANVLTF TGTGCCAGCTCACCAGGTCATCCGACGGGGGACTCTGGGGCCAACGTCCTGACTTTC
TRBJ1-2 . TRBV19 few CASSTDSSYGYTF TGTGCCAGTAGTACGGACAGCTCCTATGGCTACACCTTC
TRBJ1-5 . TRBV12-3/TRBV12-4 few CASRGRDELSNQPQHF TGTGCCAGCAGAGGCAGGGACGAGTTGAGCAATCAGCCCCAGCATTTT
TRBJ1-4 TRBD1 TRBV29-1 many CSVGSLGQGANEKLFF TGCAGCGTTGGAAGTCTCGGACAGGGAGCTAATGAAAAACTGTTTTTT
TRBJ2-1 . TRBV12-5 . CASGLRDSREFF TGTGCTAGTGGTTTGAGGGACTCTAGGGAATTCTTC
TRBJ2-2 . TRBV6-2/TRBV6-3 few CASRADISPGELFF TGTGCCAGCAGAGCCGACATTTCTCCCGGGGAGCTGTTTTTT
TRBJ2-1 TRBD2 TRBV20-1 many CSARGLAGGPSYNEQFF TGCAGTGCCCGGGGACTAGCGGGAGGGCCATCCTACAATGAGCAGTTCTTC
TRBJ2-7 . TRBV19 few CASKPGKETEQYF TGTGCCAGTAAGCCAGGGAAGGAAACCGAGCAGTACTTC
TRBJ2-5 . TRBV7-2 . CASGGGVTQYF TGTGCCAGCGGAGGGGGGGTGACCCAGTACTTC
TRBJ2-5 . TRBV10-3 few CAIRRGTGMTQYF TGTGCCATCAGGCGGGGGACAGGAATGACCCAGTACTTC
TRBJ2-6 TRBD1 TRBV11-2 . CASSLGPTGGSGANVLTF TGTGCCAGCAGCTTAGGCCCGACAGGGGGCTCTGGGGCCAACGTCCTGACTTTC
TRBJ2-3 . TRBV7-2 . CASSSQGGAGTDTQYF TGTGCCAGCAGCTCCCAGGGGGGGGCCGGCACAGATACGCAGTATTTT
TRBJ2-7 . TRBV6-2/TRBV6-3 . CASSENWGYFHEQYF TGTGCCAGCAGTGAAAATTGGGGGTACTTCCACGAGCAGTACTTC
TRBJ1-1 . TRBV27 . CASRGPPNTEAFF TGTGCCAGCAGGGGGCCTCCGAACACTGAAGCTTTCTTT
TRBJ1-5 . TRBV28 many CASSLSLAGNQPQHF TGTGCCAGCAGTTTAAGTTTGGCAGGGAATCAGCCCCAGCATTTT
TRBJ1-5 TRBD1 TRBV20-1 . CSAREDWDSDQPQHF TGCAGTGCCCGAGAGGATTGGGACAGCGATCAGCCCCAGCATTTT
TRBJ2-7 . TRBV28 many CASSSTFAEQYF TGTGCCAGCAGTTCGACGTTCGCCGAGCAGTACTTC
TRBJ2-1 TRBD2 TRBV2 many CASRKPSGRAVNEQFF TGTGCCAGCAGGAAACCGAGCGGGAGGGCGGTCAATGAGCAGTTCTTC
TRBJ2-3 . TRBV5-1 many CASSFQDTDTQYF TGCGCCAGCAGCTTCCAGGACACAGATACGCAGTATTTT
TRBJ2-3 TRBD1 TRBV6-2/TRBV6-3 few CASSSRDRPSTDTQYF TGTGCCAGCAGTTCCCGGGACAGGCCTAGCACAGATACGCAGTATTTT
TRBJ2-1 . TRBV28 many CASSLGRAAYNEQFF TGTGCCAGCAGTTTAGGGCGGGCTGCTTACAATGAGCAGTTCTTC
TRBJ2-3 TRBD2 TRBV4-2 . CASSPTGGANEDTQYF TGTGCCAGCAGCCCGACGGGAGGGGCGAATGAAGATACGCAGTATTTT
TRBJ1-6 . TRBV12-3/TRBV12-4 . CASSPRASENSPLHF TGTGCCAGCAGTCCCAGGGCCTCGGAAAATTCACCCCTCCACTTT
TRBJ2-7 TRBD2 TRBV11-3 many CASSLDLRGRGAQYF TGTGCCAGCAGCTTAGATCTCCGGGGGAGGGGTGCGCAGTACTTC